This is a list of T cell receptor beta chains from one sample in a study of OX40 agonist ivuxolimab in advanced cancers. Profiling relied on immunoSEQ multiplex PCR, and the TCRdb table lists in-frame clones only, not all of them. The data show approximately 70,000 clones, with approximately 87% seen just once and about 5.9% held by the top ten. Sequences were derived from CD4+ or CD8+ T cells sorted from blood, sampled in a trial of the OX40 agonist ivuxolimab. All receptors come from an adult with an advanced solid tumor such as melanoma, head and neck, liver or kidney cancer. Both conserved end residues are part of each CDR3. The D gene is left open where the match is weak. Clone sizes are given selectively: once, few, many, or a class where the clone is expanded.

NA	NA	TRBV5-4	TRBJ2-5	TGTGCCAGCAGCTTGGGCAGGGAAGAGACCCAGTACTTC	CASSLGREETQYF
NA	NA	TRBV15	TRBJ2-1	TGTGCCACCAGCAGAGTTACAGGCTATGAGCAGTTCTTC	CATSRVTGYEQFF
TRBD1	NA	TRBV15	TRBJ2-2	TGTGCCACCAGCAGAGGACAGGGGGAAGGCACCGGGGAGCTGTTTTTT	CATSRGQGEGTGELFF
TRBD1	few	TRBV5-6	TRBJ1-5	TGTGCCAGCAGCTTACAGGGGCGTCATAGCAATCAGCCCCAGCATTTT	CASSLQGRHSNQPQHF
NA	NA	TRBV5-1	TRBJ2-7	TGCGCCAGCAGCTTTCTAGGGGGGGTCAACGAGCAGTACTTC	CASSFLGGVNEQYF
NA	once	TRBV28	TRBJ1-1	TGTGCCAGCAGTTATAAGGCTGAAGCTTTCTTT	CASSYKAEAFF
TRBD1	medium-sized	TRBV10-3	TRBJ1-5	TGTGCCATCAGTTCGACAGGGGGCCTAGGCCAGCCCCAGCATTTT	CAISSTGGLGQPQHF
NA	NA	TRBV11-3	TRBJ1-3	TGTGCCAGCAGCTTTCAGGGGCAGATCTCTGGAAACACCATATATTTT	CASSFQGQISGNTIYF
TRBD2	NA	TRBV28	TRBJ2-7	TGTGCCAGCAGGGGTATAGCGGGGAACAAAGCCTACGAGCAGTACTTC	CASRGIAGNKAYEQYF
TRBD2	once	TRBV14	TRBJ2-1	TGTGCCAGCAGCCAAGAGGGGGGGTCCCAGTTCTTC	CASSQEGGSQFF
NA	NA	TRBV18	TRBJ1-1	TGTGCCAGCTCACGCCCCTCCCGGGATATGAACACTGAAGCTTTCTTT	CASSRPSRDMNTEAFF
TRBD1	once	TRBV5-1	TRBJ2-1	TGCGCCAGCAGCTCGGACAGGGCTAACTACAATGAGCAGTTCTTC	CASSSDRANYNEQFF
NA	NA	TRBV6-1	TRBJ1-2	TGTGCCAGCAGTGATGATGATGAGCGGATACAAATAAATGGCTACACCTTC	CASSDDDERIQINGYTF
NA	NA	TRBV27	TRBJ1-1	TGTGCCAGCAGTCCCCAACACTTAATATTCCGCAGGCGGTCGGGCACTGAAGCTTTCTTT	CASSPQHLIFRRRSGTEAFF
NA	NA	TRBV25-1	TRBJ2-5	TGTGCCAGCAGTGAATCGGGGAAGGAGACCCAGTACTTC	CASSESGKETQYF
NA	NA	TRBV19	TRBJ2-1	TGTGCCAGTAGTATAACGGCAGGGGGGTCAGGTGAGCAGTTCTTC	CASSITAGGSGEQFF
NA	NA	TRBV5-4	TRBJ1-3	TGTGCCAGCAGCCGACCCGGGTTGGCCTCTGGAAACACCATATATTTT	CASSRPGLASGNTIYF
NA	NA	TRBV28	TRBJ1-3	TGTGCCAGCAGTGGACATTCCTCTGGAAACACCATATATTTT	CASSGHSSGNTIYF
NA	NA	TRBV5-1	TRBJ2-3	TGCGCCAGCAGCTTGATGCGGGCGAGCACAGATACGCAGTATTTT	CASSLMRASTDTQYF
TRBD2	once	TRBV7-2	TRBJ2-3	TGTGCCAGCAGCTTAGTGGGCCCTAGCGGGGGCCGGGGGACAGATACGCAGTATTTT	CASSLVGPSGGRGTDTQYF